One and the same sample provided the 6 T cell receptor beta chains below, sequenced in a study of blood T cell repertoires in COVID-19 (dated by TCRdb to 2019 to 2021). Preparation of the library involved the immunoSEQ multiplex PCR assay. TCRdb carries this immuneACCESS record with in-frame sequences only. Its versions omit some clonotypes, under half of them owing to an unresolved V gene in the studies checked, with the rest unexplained. This sample holds more than 300,000 clones; around nine tenths were observed only once. The ten most abundant clones make up 7% to 8% of the sample. Sample: peripheral blood. These receptors were obtained from a woman in her seventies with COVID-19, enrolled during active disease.

This chain uses TRBV5-1 with TRBJ1-2, with 7 bases lining up with TRBD1. The CDR3 length is 15 residues. J gave up 2 bases and V 4 bases, and 8 bases lay outside the gene matches. The germline V gene encodes CDR1 SGHRS and CDR2 YFSETQ. CDR3 DNA: TGCGCCAGCAGCGTGGGACAGCTCGAGAACTATGGCTACACCTTC. It is translated as CASSVGQLENYGYTF.

This clone has just one count. The chain couples TRBV2 to TRBJ1-5, with a weak D call TRBD1 (5 bases). V was cut by 4 bases and J by 6 bases, with 16 bases left in between. Germline V lookup: CDR1 SNHLY, CDR2 FYNNEI. CDR3 length equals 15 residues. Here the CDR3 DNA reads TGTGCCAGCAGTGGGAGTCGGGGGACCGGTCAGCCCCAGCATTTT. This gives the protein CASSGSRGTGQPQHF.

The J gene is TRBJ1-5, the V gene TRBV19; D might be TRBD1 (6 bases). Germline loops: CDR1 LNHDA, CDR2 SQIVND (reference sequence). V was clipped by 8 bases and J by 0 bases, with 17 bases between them. The CDR3 is 16 amino acids. CDR3 sequence (DNA): TGTGCCAGTGACCCCGGGGGGCCTTATAGCAATCAGCCCCAGCATTTT. It encodes CASDPGGPYSNQPQHF.

DNA of the CDR3: TGTGCCAGCAGCTCCCCCGGGGGATCCTACGAGCAGTACTTC. Encoded protein: CASSSPGGSYEQYF. This chain links TRBV5-6 with TRBJ2-7, with D maybe TRBD2 (6 bases). The CDR3 totals 14 residues. V was pared by 3 bases and J by 1 base, with 11 bases between. CDR1 SGHDT and CDR2 YYEEEE come from the germline V gene.

The chain has TRBV7-9 and TRBJ1-2; TRBD1 matches at 8 bases. V gave up 5 bases and J gave up 2 bases; unmatched junction bases: 1. Germline V gene lookup returns CDR1 SEHNR and CDR2 FQNEAQ (reference sequence). This CDR3 spans 13 amino acids. The DNA for the CDR3 is TGTGCCAGCAGCCGGACAGGGAACTATGGCTACACCTTC. It yields the protein CASSRTGNYGYTF.

The chain has TRBV29-1 and TRBJ1-2; TRBD1 agrees at 9 bases. The germline V gene has CDR1 SQVTM and CDR2 ANQGSEA. Losses at the gene ends were 4 bases for V and 4 bases for J; bases not matched to a gene: 7. CDR3 length: 14 amino acids. CDR3 DNA: TGCAGCGTTGTCCGGGACAGGGATAGCTATGGCTACACCTTC. It translates to CSVVRDRDSYGYTF. The full variable domain, rest sourced from reference TRBV29-1 and TRBJ1-2, is SAVISQKPSRDICQRGTSLTIQCQVDSQVTMMFWYRQQPGQSLTLIATANQGSEATYESGFVIDKFPISRPNLTFSTLTVSNMSPEDSSIYLCSVVRDRDSYGYTFGSGTRLTVV.